The 12 T cell receptor beta chains reported below all come from one sample, sequenced in a study of blood T cell repertoires in COVID-19. The method was immunoSEQ multiplex PCR; TCRdb's version includes in-frame clones alone and lacks a portion of them. The data show tens of thousands of clones, about 71% seen once. Sequencing was done on a sample of peripheral blood. The receptor source for this set is a woman in her 70s with acute or convalescent COVID-19.

The chain employs TRBV4-1 and TRBJ2-3; TRBD1 matches 8 bases. This CDR3 has 14 amino acids. Germline values: CDR1 MGHRA, CDR2 YSYEKL. J gave up 5 bases and V 3 bases, and 4 bases lay outside the gene matches. CDR3: CASSQSDRGDTQYF. The CDR3 DNA sequence: TGCGCCAGCAGCCAGTCCGACAGGGGAGATACGCAGTATTTT.

This clone was counted only a few times. The chain employs TRBV18 and TRBJ1-6; a weak D match, TRBD1 (6 bases). Germline CDR1 KGHSH, CDR2 LQKENI. V was pared by 4 bases and J by 7 bases, with 14 bases between. This CDR3 region has 15 residues. CDR3 nucleotide sequence: TGTGCCAGCTCACGAAGCCAAGGACAGAATTCACCCCTCCACTTT. It specifies CASSRSQGQNSPLHF. The variable domain in full, with the rest retrieved from reference TRBV18 and TRBJ1-6, is NAGVMQNPRHLVRRRGQEARLRCSPMKGHSHVYWYRQLPEEGLKFMVYLQKENIIDESGMPKERFSAEFPKEGPSILRIQQVVRGDSAAYFCASSRSQGQNSPLHFGNGTRLTVT.

V usage is TRBV7-3 and J usage is TRBJ1-3, with D possibly TRBD1 on 6 matching bases. The V and J ends lost 5 bases and 3 bases respectively, with 8 bases between them. In germline, CDR1 is SGHTA, CDR2 FQGTGA. This CDR3 contains 13 residues. This chain's CDR3 is CASSRQDGNTIYF. CDR3 in DNA: TGTGCCAGCAGCCGACAGGATGGAAACACCATATATTTT.

This clone is medium-sized (0.01 to 0.1%) by share. The identical CDR3 is also encoded by other nucleotide sequences in the sample. V and J are TRBV4-1 and TRBJ1-1; D is perhaps TRBD1 (6 bases). V dropped 0 bases and J dropped 3 bases, with 14 bases sitting between them. The CDR3 spans 16 residues. Germline CDR1 and CDR2: MGHRA and YSYEKL. The CDR3 DNA reads TGCGCCAGCAGCCAAGATACAGGGTTGAGGGACACTGAAGCTTTCTTT. Amino acid sequence: CASSQDTGLRDTEAFF.

This chain connects TRBV6-5 to TRBJ1-1, with a weak D call TRBD1 (5 bases). Trimming cost V 5 bases and J 5 bases, with 9 bases left between them. The germline V gene has CDR1 MNHEY and CDR2 SVGAGI. This CDR3 comprises 12 residues. The chain's CDR3 is CASSRGATEAFF. In DNA form, the CDR3 reads TGTGCCAGCAGTCGTGGGGCTACTGAAGCTTTCTTT.

V gene TRBV5-1 combines with J gene TRBJ2-5; 7 bases agree with TRBD1. Germline assignment: CDR1 SGHRS and CDR2 YFSETQ. V trimming: 0 bases; J trimming: 3 bases; junction bases outside the gene matches: 2. CDR3 length: 14 residues. The CDR3 coding sequence is TGCGCCAGCAGCTTGGTGGACAGGAAAGAGACCCAGTACTTC. This codes for CASSLVDRKETQYF. Full variable domain (outside the CDR3, taken from reference TRBV5-1 and TRBJ2-5): KAGVTQTPRYLIKTRGQQVTLSCSPISGHRSVSWYQQTPGQGLQFLFEYFSETQRNKGNFPGRFSGRQFSNSRSEMNVSTLELGDSALYLCASSLVDRKETQYFGPGTRLLVL.

The V call is TRBV2, the J call TRBJ2-2; 8 nucleotides line up with TRBD1. This CDR3 has 18 residues. Trimming cost V 6 bases and J 2 bases; bases outside gene matches: 14. Germline CDR1 and CDR2: SNHLY and FYNNEI. Here the CDR3 reads CASRRGQAGGYNTGELFF. CDR3 coding DNA: TGTGCCAGCAGGCGGGGACAGGCAGGCGGGTATAACACCGGGGAGCTGTTTTTT.

The V and J genes are TRBV7-8 and TRBJ2-3; D gene ambiguous. The V end lost 8 bases, the J end lost 3 bases, and 15 bases lay between the germline ends. Germline-derived CDR1 and CDR2 are SGHVS and FQNEAQ. CDR3 length: 14 amino acids. The CDR3 bases are TGTGCCAGCGGCCAGGAGAGCTTAACAGATACGCAGTATTTT. Translated, it gives CASGQESLTDTQYF.

The genes are TRBV19 and TRBJ1-2, with 8 bases lining up with TRBD1. This CDR3 contains 13 residues. Germline assignment: CDR1 LNHDA and CDR2 SQIVND (reference sequence). The trim removed 6 bases at V and 8 bases at J, leaving 8 bases unmatched. The CDR3 spells CASSGQGAGGYTF. In DNA, the CDR3 is TGTGCCAGTAGCGGCCAGGGGGCGGGAGGCTACACCTTC.

The chain has TRBV2 and TRBJ2-5; 10 nucleotides agree with TRBD2. The CDR3 totals 15 residues. The V segment lost 6 bases and the J segment 5 bases; nucleotides outside the gene matches: 9. From germline, CDR1 is SNHLY and CDR2 FYNNEI. The CDR3 region is CASRRGLAGAETQYF. CDR3 sequence (DNA): TGTGCCAGCAGGAGGGGTCTAGCGGGAGCTGAGACCCAGTACTTC.

The chain has TRBV5-1 and TRBJ2-6, with D unclear. Trimming stripped 1 base from V and 4 bases from J, with 3 bases between. Germline V gives CDR1 SGHRS, CDR2 YFSETQ. This CDR3 is 13 amino acids long. CDR3 loop: CASSLLGANVLTF. The CDR3 DNA reads as TGCGCCAGCAGCTTGCTGGGGGCCAACGTCCTGACTTTC.

V usage is TRBV6-2 or TRBV6-3 and J usage is TRBJ2-3; D might be TRBD1 (5 bases). CDR1 and CDR2 (germline): MNHEY, SVGEGT. Trimming pared 1 base from V and 3 bases from J, leaving 8 bases between. This CDR3 contains 14 residues. This chain's CDR3 is CASSYWQGTDTQYF. DNA for the CDR3: TGTGCCAGCAGTTACTGGCAGGGAACAGATACGCAGTATTTT.